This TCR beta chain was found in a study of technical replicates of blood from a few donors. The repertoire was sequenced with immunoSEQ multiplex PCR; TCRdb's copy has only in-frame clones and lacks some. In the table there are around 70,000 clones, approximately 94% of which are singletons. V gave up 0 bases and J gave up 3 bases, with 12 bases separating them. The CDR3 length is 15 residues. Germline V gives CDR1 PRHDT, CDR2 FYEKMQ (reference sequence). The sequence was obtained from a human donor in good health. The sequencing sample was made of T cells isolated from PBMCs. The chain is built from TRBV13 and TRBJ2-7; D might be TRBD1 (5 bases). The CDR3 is CASSLGPDSRYEQYF. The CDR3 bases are TGTGCCAGCAGCTTAGGTCCCGACAGTCGCTACGAGCAGTACTTC. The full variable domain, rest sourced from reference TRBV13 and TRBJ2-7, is AAGVIQSPRHLIKEKRETATLKCYPIPRHDTVYWYQQGPGQDPQFLISFYEKMQSDKGSIPDRFSAQQFSDYHSELNMSSLELGDSALYFCASSLGPDSRYEQYFGPGTRLTVT.